The T cell receptor (beta chain) under discussion was sequenced for a study of technical replicates of blood from a few donors. V was pared by 3 bases and J by 2 bases, with 4 bases between. This CDR3 has 11 amino acids. The germline gives CDR1 GTSNPN, CDR2 SVGIG (reference sequence). Some clones are missing from TCRdb's copy, which holds only in-frame ones; the method was immunoSEQ multiplex PCR. The repertoire holds about 81,000 clones, with under 97% as singletons. With respect to this clone: Other DNA sequences within the sample encode an identical CDR3.

This chain connects TRBV30 to TRBJ1-1, with D unclear. This TCR came from a human donor in good health. Input material: T cells isolated from PBMCs. CDR3 in amino acids: CAWRRNTEAFF. The DNA of the CDR3 is TGTGCCTGGAGGAGAAACACTGAAGCTTTCTTT.